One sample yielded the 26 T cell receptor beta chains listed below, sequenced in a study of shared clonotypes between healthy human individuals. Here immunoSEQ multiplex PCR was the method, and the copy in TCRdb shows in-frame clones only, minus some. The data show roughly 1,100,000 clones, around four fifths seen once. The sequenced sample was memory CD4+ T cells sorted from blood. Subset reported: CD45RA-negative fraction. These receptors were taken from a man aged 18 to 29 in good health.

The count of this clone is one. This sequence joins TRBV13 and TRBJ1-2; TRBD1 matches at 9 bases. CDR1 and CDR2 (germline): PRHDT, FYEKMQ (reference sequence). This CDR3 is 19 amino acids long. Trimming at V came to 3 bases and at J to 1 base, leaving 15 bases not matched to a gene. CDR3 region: CASSLGPRTGDLYNYGYTF. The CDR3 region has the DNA TGTGCCAGCAGCTTGGGGCCCCGGACAGGGGACTTGTATAACTATGGCTACACCTTC. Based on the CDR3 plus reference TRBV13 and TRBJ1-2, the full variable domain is AAGVIQSPRHLIKEKRETATLKCYPIPRHDTVYWYQQGPGQDPQFLISFYEKMQSDKGSIPDRFSAQQFSDYHSELNMSSLELGDSALYFCASSLGPRTGDLYNYGYTFGSGTRLTVV.

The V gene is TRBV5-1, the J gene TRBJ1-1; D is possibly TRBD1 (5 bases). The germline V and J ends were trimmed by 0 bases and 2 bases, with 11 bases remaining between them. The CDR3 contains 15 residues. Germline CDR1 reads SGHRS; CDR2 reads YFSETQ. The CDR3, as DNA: TGCGCCAGCAGCTTGGGTTCAGGGAGAAACACTGAAGCTTTCTTT. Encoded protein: CASSLGSGRNTEAFF.

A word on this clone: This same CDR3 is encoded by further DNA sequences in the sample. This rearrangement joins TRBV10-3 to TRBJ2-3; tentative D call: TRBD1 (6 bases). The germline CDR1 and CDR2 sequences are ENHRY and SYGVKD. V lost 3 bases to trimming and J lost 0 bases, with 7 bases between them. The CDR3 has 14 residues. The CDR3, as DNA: TGTGCCATCAGTGAAGGGGGTAGCACAGATACGCAGTATTTT. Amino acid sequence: CAISEGGSTDTQYF.

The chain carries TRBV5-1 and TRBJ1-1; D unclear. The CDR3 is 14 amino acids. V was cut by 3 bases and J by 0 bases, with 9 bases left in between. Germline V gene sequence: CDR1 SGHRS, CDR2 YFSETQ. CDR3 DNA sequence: TGCGCCAGCAGCTCCGCACGGATGAACACTGAAGCTTTCTTT. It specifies CASSSARMNTEAFF. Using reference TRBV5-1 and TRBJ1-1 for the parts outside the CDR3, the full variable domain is KAGVTQTPRYLIKTRGQQVTLSCSPISGHRSVSWYQQTPGQGLQFLFEYFSETQRNKGNFPGRFSGRQFSNSRSEMNVSTLELGDSALYLCASSSARMNTEAFFGQGTRLTVV.

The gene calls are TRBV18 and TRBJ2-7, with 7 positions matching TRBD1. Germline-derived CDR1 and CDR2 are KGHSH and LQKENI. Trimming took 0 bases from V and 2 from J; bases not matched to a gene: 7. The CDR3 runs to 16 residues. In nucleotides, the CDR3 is TGTGCCAGCTCACCACCAGGCCCCAGGGGGACCTACGAGCAGTACTTC. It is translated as CASSPPGPRGTYEQYF.

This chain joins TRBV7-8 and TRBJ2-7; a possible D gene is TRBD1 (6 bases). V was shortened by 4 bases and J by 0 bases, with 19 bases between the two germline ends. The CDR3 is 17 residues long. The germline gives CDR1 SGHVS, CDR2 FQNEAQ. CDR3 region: CASSSRPTGSSSYEQYF. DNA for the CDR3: TGTGCCAGCAGCTCCCGACCGACAGGATCGAGCTCCTACGAGCAGTACTTC.

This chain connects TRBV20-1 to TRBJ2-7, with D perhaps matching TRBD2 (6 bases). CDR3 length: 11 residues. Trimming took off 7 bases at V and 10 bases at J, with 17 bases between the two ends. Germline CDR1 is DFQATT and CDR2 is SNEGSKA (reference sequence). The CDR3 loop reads CSVPSRGAQYF. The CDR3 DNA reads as TGCAGTGTTCCCTCCCGCGGGGCTCAGTACTTC.

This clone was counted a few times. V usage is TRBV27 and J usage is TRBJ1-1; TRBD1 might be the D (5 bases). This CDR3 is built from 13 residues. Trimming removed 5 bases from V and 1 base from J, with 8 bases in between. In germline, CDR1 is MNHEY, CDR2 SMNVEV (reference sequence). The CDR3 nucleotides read TGTGCCAGCAGTCAGGGCCAGAACACTGAAGCTTTCTTT. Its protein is CASSQGQNTEAFF.

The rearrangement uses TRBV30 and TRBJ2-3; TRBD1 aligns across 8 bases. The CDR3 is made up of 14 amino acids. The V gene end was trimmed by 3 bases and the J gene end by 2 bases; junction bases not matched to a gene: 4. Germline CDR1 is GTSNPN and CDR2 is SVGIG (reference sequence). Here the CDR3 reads CAWSGDRPTDTQYF. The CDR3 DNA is TGTGCCTGGAGCGGGGACAGGCCCACAGATACGCAGTATTTT.

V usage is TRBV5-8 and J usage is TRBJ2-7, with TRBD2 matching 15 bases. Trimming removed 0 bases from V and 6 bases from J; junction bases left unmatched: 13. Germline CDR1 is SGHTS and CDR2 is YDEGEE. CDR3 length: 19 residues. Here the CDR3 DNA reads TGTGCCAGCAGCTTGGGCCTCCGGTGGACTAGCGGGAGGGCCGTCGAGCAGTACTTC. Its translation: CASSLGLRWTSGRAVEQYF.

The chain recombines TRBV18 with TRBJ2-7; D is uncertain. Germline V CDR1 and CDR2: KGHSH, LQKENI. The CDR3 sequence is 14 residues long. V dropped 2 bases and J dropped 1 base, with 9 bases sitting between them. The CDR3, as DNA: TGTGCCAGCTCACCAATAACACGTTCCTACGAGCAGTACTTC. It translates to CASSPITRSYEQYF.

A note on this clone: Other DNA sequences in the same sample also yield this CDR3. CDR3 sequence (DNA): TGCGCCAGCAGCTTGGTCCCGGGGATGAACACTGAAGCTTTCTTT. Translated: CASSLVPGMNTEAFF. V is TRBV5-1 and J is TRBJ1-1; D not resolved. CDR1 SGHRS and CDR2 YFSETQ come from the germline V gene. The CDR3 is 15 residues long. V lost 0 bases and J lost 0, with 9 bases in between.

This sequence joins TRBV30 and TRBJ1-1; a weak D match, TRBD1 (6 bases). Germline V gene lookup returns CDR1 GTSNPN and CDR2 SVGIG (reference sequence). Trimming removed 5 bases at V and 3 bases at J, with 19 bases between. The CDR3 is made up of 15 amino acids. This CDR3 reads CAWGGRSFGDTEAFF. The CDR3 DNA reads TGTGCCTGGGGGGGCAGGAGTTTTGGTGACACTGAAGCTTTCTTT.

The CDR3 loop reads CASSQRTSGRAYEQYF. In DNA form, the CDR3 reads TGCGCCAGCAGCCAGCGTACTAGCGGGAGGGCCTACGAGCAGTACTTC. V and J are TRBV5-1 and TRBJ2-7, with TRBD2 identical over 13 bases. CDR1 SGHRS and CDR2 YFSETQ come from the germline V gene. V lost 4 bases, J lost 2 bases, and 6 bases stayed unmatched. The CDR3 runs to 16 residues.

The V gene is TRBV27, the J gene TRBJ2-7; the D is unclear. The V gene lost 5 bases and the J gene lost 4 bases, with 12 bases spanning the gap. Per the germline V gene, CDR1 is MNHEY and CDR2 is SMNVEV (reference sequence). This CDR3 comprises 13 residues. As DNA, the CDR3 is TGTGCCAGCAGTGGCCAATACGGGTACGAGCAGTACTTC. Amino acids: CASSGQYGYEQYF.

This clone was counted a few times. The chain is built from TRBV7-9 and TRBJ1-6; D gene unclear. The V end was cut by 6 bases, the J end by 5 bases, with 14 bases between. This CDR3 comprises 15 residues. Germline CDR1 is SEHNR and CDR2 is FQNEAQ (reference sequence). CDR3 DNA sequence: TGTGCCAGCAGTCAAGAGTCCGGGAATAATTCACCCCTCCACTTT. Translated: CASSQESGNNSPLHF.

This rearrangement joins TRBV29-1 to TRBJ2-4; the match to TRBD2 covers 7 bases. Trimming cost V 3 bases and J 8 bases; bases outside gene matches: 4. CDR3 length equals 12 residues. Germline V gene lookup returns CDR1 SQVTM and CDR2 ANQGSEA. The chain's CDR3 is CSVEGLTDIQYF. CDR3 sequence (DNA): TGCAGCGTTGAGGGACTAACGGACATTCAGTACTTC.

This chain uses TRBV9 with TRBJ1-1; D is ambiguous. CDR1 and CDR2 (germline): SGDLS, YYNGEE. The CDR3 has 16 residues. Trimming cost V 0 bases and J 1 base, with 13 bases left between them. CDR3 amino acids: CASSVERRVRNTEAFF. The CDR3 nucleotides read TGTGCCAGCAGCGTAGAACGGCGGGTCAGGAACACTGAAGCTTTCTTT.

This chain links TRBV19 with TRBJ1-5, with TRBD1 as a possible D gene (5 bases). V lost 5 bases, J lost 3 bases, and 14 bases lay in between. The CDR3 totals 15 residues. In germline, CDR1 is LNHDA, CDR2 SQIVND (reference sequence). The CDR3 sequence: CASSPRDFPNQPQHF. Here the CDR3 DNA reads TGTGCCAGTAGTCCACGGGACTTTCCCAATCAGCCCCAGCATTTT.

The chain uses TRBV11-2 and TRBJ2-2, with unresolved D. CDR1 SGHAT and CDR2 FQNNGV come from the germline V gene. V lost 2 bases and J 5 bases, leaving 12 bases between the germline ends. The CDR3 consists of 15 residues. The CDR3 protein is CASSLSPGGTGELFF. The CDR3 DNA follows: TGTGCCAGCAGCTTATCCCCAGGTGGGACCGGGGAGCTGTTTTTT.

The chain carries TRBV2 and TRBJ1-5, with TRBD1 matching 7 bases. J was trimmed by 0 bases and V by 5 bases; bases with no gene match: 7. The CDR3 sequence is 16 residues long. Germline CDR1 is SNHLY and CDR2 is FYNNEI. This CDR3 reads CASSQTTGYSNQPQHF. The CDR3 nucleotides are TGTGCCAGCAGTCAGACGACAGGGTATAGCAATCAGCCCCAGCATTTT.

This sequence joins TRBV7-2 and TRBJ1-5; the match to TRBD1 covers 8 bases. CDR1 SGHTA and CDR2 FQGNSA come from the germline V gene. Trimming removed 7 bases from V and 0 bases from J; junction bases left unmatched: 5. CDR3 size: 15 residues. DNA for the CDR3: TGTGCCAGCACCATAGACAGGGGTAGCAATCAGCCCCAGCATTTT. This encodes CASTIDRGSNQPQHF.

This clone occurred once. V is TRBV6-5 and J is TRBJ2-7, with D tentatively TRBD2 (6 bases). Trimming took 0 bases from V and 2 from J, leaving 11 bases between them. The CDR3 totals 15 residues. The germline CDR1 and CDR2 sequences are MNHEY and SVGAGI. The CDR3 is CASSYSGRGTYEQYF. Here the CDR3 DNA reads TGTGCCAGCAGTTACTCGGGGCGGGGCACCTACGAGCAGTACTTC.

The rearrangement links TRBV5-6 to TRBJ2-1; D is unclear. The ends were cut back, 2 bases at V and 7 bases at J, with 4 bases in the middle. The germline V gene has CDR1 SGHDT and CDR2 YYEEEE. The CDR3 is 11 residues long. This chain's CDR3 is CASSFGNEQFF. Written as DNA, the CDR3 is TGTGCCAGCAGCTTCGGGAATGAGCAGTTCTTC.

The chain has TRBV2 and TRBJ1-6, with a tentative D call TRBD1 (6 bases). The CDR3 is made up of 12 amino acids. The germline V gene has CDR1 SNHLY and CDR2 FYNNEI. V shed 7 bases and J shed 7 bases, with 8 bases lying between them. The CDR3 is CASITGNSPLHF. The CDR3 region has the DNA TGTGCCAGCATAACAGGGAATTCACCCCTCCACTTT.

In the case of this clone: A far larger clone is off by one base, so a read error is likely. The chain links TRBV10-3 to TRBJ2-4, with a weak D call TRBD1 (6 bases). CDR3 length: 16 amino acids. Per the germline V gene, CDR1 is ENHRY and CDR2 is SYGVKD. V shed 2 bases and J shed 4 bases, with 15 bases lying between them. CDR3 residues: CAISEDGDGTKNIQYF. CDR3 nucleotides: TGTGCCATCAGTGAGGACGGGGATGGGACAAAAAACATTCAGTACTTC.